The rows below give T cell receptor beta chains drawn from one sample of a study of shared clonotypes between healthy human individuals. TCRdb's copy holds only in-frame clones and misses some; the assay was immunoSEQ multiplex PCR. In the table there are millions of clones, roughly nine tenths of which are singletons. The specimen sequenced was naive CD4+ T cells sorted from blood. The receptors stem from a young man in good health. Both conserved end residues are part of each CDR3. Fields, in order: CDR3 DNA, CDR3 protein, clone size, J gene, CDR3 length, V gene, D gene. D genes are given only for firm matches. The size entry is marked missing in some rows and otherwise reads once, few, many or a size class.

TGTGCCAGCAGCGTCGGGACAACGGGAAACACCATATATTTT	CASSVGTTGNTIYF	.	TRBJ1-3	14	TRBV9	.
TGTGCCAGCAACGACGGTAGCACAGATACGCAGTATTTT	CASNDGSTDTQYF	.	TRBJ2-3	13	TRBV7-9	.
TGCGCCAGCAGCTTGGCCTCTGGATTTCCACTTAACTATGGCTACACCTTC	CASSLASGFPLNYGYTF	.	TRBJ1-2	17	TRBV5-1	.
TGTGCCAGCTCAACCCCTGGGGCTCAGGAGCAGTACTTC	CASSTPGAQEQYF	.	TRBJ2-7	13	TRBV18	.
TGTGCCAGCACCGAAATTTTAGGGGATGAAAAACTGTTTTTT	CASTEILGDEKLFF	.	TRBJ1-4	14	TRBV7-9	.
TGTGCCAGCAGTGATTTAGGGACATACGGCTACACCTTC	CASSDLGTYGYTF	.	TRBJ1-2	13	TRBV2	.
TGTGCCAGCAGTTCACTCGGGACGGTGCCTGGCGAGCAGTACTTC	CASSSLGTVPGEQYF	.	TRBJ2-7	15	TRBV27	.
TGTGCCTGGAGTGTAGGGCGGGGGATCAATCAGCCCCAGCATTTT	CAWSVGRGINQPQHF	.	TRBJ1-5	15	TRBV30	.
TGTGCCAGCAGCAGCAGCGGGGGGACCGCCTACAATGAGCAGTTCTTC	CASSSSGGTAYNEQFF	.	TRBJ2-1	16	TRBV7-2	TRBD2
TGTGCCAGCAGCTTAGTAGCTGCCGAGCAGTTCTTC	CASSLVAAEQFF	.	TRBJ2-1	12	TRBV7-9	.
TGCGCCAGCAGTGAGGGACTAGCTCGCTGGTTGAATGAGCAGTTCTTC	CASSEGLARWLNEQFF	.	TRBJ2-1	16	TRBV10-2	TRBD2
TGTGCCAGCAGTTCGGGGACTAGCGGGAGGAGGGGCGAGCAGTACTTC	CASSSGTSGRRGEQYF	.	TRBJ2-7	16	TRBV27	TRBD2
TGTGCCAGCAGTTACGGCATCATCACAGATACGCAGTATTTT	CASSYGIITDTQYF	.	TRBJ2-3	14	TRBV6-6	.
TGCAGCGTTGTGCCGGGGGGGAACTACGAGCAGTACTTC	CSVVPGGNYEQYF	.	TRBJ2-7	13	TRBV29-1	TRBD2
TGTGCCAGCAGCGTAGAGGCAGCCCTTTGGTATGGCTACACCTTC	CASSVEAALWYGYTF	once	TRBJ1-2	15	TRBV9	.
TGTGCCAGCAGCTTAGATCGGGTTTCCAAAAACATTCAGTACTTC	CASSLDRVSKNIQYF	once	TRBJ2-4	15	TRBV11-2	.
TGTGCCAGCAGTTACTCGATACAGGGGGCGTCCTATGGCTACACCTTC	CASSYSIQGASYGYTF	.	TRBJ1-2	16	TRBV6-5	TRBD1
TGTGCCAGCAGTGGAGGCCAGGGGGGAGATGGCTACACCTTC	CASSGGQGGDGYTF	.	TRBJ1-2	14	TRBV6-5	TRBD1
TGTGCCAGCAGCTTAGCTGGGCAGCAAGAGACCCAGTACTTC	CASSLAGQQETQYF	.	TRBJ2-5	14	TRBV7-9	.
TGCGCCAGCAGCTTGGGGTTAGCGGGAGAGGGCACAGATACGCAGTATTTT	CASSLGLAGEGTDTQYF	.	TRBJ2-3	17	TRBV5-1	TRBD2
TGTGCCAGTAGTATCCATATAGGGGAGCGCGGCTACACCTTC	CASSIHIGERGYTF	.	TRBJ1-2	14	TRBV19	.
TGTGCCAGCGGACGAGCGGAAGTCCAAGAGACCCAGTACTTC	CASGRAEVQETQYF	.	TRBJ2-5	14	TRBV11-2	.
TGTGCCAGCAGCCCCGGACTAGCGGGGGGTTCCTACGAGCAGTACTTC	CASSPGLAGGSYEQYF	.	TRBJ2-7	16	TRBV2	TRBD2
TGCGCCAGCAGCTTGGCTGGTAATAGCAATCAGCCCCAGCATTTT	CASSLAGNSNQPQHF	.	TRBJ1-5	15	TRBV5-1	.
TGTGCCTGGAAAGCTAATGAAAAACTGTTTTTT	CAWKANEKLFF	few	TRBJ1-4	11	TRBV30	.
TGTGCCAGCAGCTCTACGGGACAGTTCTACTCTGGGGCCAACGTCCTGACTTTC	CASSSTGQFYSGANVLTF	once	TRBJ2-6	18	TRBV5-5	TRBD1
TGTGCCAGCAGTTTAGGCGGGGGGGCAAGGAATGAGCAGTTCTTC	CASSLGGGARNEQFF	.	TRBJ2-1	15	TRBV28	TRBD2
TGCAGCGTTGAAGTAGGGGCAGGGGGCGGTCAGCCCCAGCATTTT	CSVEVGAGGGQPQHF	.	TRBJ1-5	15	TRBV29-1	TRBD1
TGTGCCAGCAGCTTGGTTAGGGATTATGGCTACACCTTC	CASSLVRDYGYTF	.	TRBJ1-2	13	TRBV5-4	.
TGCGCCAGCAGCCAGTCCGGCGGGGGGAACACCGGGGAGCTGTTTTTT	CASSQSGGGNTGELFF	.	TRBJ2-2	16	TRBV4-1	TRBD2
TGCAGCGTTGAAGCCGGGGGGACCTACGAGCAGTACTTC	CSVEAGGTYEQYF	.	TRBJ2-7	13	TRBV29-1	TRBD2
TGTGCCAGCTCACCACCCAGCACAGATACGCAGTATTTT	CASSPPSTDTQYF	few	TRBJ2-3	13	TRBV18	.
TGCGCCAGCAGTCCAGCGGGGCGCAACGAGCAGTACTTC	CASSPAGRNEQYF	once	TRBJ2-7	13	TRBV10-1	TRBD2
TGTGCCAGTAGTTCGTTCGGGGGCAATGAGCAGTTCTTC	CASSSFGGNEQFF	.	TRBJ2-1	13	TRBV19	.
TGTGCCAGCCGGGACAGCTCCTACGAGCAGTACTTC	CASRDSSYEQYF	.	TRBJ2-7	12	TRBV6-6	TRBD1
TGTGCCACCAGCAGAGATGGCAATGAGCAGTTCTTC	CATSRDGNEQFF	once	TRBJ2-1	12	TRBV15	.
TGTGCCAGCAGTGATGTAGGGGATTGGGACTACGAGCAGTACTTC	CASSDVGDWDYEQYF	.	TRBJ2-7	15	TRBV2	.
TGTGCCAGCAGACCGGACATGGGGTCCAAAAACATTCAGTACTTC	CASRPDMGSKNIQYF	once	TRBJ2-4	15	TRBV6-5	.
TGTGCCAGCAGCGTTACCGGGACTAGAGGCTACGAGCAGTACTTC	CASSVTGTRGYEQYF	.	TRBJ2-7	15	TRBV7-9	TRBD2
TGTGCCAGCAGAGCGACAGGGGGCTCATACAATGAGCAGTTCTTC	CASRATGGSYNEQFF	once	TRBJ2-1	15	TRBV6-1	TRBD1
TGTGCCAGCAGCTTGCAGGGGAACACCGGGGAGCTGTTTTTT	CASSLQGNTGELFF	.	TRBJ2-2	14	TRBV11-3	.
TGTGCCAGTAGTACACCGACAGGGATGAACACTGAAGCTTTCTTT	CASSTPTGMNTEAFF	.	TRBJ1-1	15	TRBV19	TRBD1
TGTGCCAGCTCACCACTTAGGGGTACGCAGTATTTT	CASSPLRGTQYF	.	TRBJ2-3	12	TRBV18	.
TGTGCTAGCAGCTTAGTGTTCTCATCTGGTGAGCAGTTCTTC	CASSLVFSSGEQFF	.	TRBJ2-1	14	TRBV7-7	.
TGTGCCAGCTCACCACTAGCGGGAGGCCTACAAGAGACCCAGTACTTC	CASSPLAGGLQETQYF	.	TRBJ2-5	16	TRBV18	TRBD2
TGTGCCAGTAGAGGACGGTCTAGCACAGATACGCAGTATTTT	CASRGRSSTDTQYF	once	TRBJ2-3	14	TRBV19	.
TGTGCCAGCAATCGACAGGGGAATGAAAAACTGTTTTTT	CASNRQGNEKLFF	.	TRBJ1-4	13	TRBV6-1	TRBD1
TGCGCCAGCAGCCGGGACGGAGTGTACGAGCAGTACTTC	CASSRDGVYEQYF	.	TRBJ2-7	13	TRBV5-1	.
TGCGCCAGCAGCCAATGGAGGAGCTCCTACGAGCAGTACTTC	CASSQWRSSYEQYF	.	TRBJ2-7	14	TRBV4-1	.
TGTGCCAGCAGTTACGCTGAACAGGTTGCTAATTCACCCCTCCACTTT	CASSYAEQVANSPLHF	.	TRBJ1-6	16	TRBV6-5	.
TGTGCCAGCGCCAGGGGGGGATCCTACAATGAGCAGTTCTTC	CASARGGSYNEQFF	.	TRBJ2-1	14	TRBV11-3	.